This TCR beta chain originates from a study of cytomegalovirus exposure and HLA in healthy donors. Study observations and caveats: Most likely, a cluster of highly shared sequence variants arose as a sequencing artifact.

Researchers ran the PCR with 60 Vbeta and 13 Jbeta primers. TCRdb keeps only in-frame clones here, not all; method: immunoSEQ multiplex PCR. The table records around 150,000 clones, under 75% of them present only once. Per germline, CDR1 SGDLS and CDR2 YYNGEE. V lost 0 bases and J 4 bases, leaving 14 bases between the germline ends. The length of the CDR3 is 16 residues. On this clone itself: The target antigen is unknown.

V is TRBV9 and J is TRBJ2-1, with a possible D match to TRBD2 (6 bases). The clonotype comes from a woman aged 60-75 years in good health and CMV-seropositive. Sequenced: PBMCs. The CDR3 region has the DNA TGTGCCAGCAGCGTAGATAGCGGTATTTCTTACAATGAGCAGTTCTTC. Amino acid sequence: CASSVDSGISYNEQFF.